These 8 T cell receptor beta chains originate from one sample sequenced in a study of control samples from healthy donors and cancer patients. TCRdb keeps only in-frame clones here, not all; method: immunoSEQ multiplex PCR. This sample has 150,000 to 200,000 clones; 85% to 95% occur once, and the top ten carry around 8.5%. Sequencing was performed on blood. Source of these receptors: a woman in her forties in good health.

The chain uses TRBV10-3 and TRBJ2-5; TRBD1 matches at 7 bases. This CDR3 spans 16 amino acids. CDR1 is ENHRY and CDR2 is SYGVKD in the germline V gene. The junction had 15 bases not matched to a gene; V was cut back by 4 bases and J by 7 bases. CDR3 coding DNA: TGTGCCATCAGTGTACAGGGGAGAGACTCAAAGCCGACCCAGTACTTC. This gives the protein CAISVQGRDSKPTQYF.

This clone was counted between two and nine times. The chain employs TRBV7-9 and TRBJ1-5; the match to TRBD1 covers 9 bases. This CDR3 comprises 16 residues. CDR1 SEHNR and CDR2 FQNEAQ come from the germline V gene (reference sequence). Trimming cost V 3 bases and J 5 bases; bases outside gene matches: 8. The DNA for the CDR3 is TGTGCCAGCAGCTTGAGAGGACAGGGGAGGGATCAGCCCCAGCATTTT. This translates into CASSLRGQGRDQPQHF.

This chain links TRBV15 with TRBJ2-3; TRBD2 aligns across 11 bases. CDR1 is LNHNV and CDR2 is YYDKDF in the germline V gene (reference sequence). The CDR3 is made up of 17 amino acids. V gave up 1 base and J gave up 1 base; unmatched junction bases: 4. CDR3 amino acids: CATSRVLLAGGTDTQYF. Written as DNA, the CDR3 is TGTGCCACCAGCAGAGTGCTACTAGCGGGGGGCACAGATACGCAGTATTTT.

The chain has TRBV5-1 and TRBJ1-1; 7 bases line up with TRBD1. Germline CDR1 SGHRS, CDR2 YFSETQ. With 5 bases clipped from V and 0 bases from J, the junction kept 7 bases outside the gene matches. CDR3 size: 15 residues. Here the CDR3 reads CASRNTGTVNTEAFF. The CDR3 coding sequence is TGCGCCAGCAGAAATACCGGGACAGTGAACACTGAAGCTTTCTTT.

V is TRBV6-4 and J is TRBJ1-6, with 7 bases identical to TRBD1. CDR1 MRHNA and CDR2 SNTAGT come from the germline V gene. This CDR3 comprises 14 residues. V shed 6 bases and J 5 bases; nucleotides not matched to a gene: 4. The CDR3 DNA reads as TGTGCCAGCAGCAGGGGACAGAATAATTCACCCCTCCACTTT. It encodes CASSRGQNNSPLHF.

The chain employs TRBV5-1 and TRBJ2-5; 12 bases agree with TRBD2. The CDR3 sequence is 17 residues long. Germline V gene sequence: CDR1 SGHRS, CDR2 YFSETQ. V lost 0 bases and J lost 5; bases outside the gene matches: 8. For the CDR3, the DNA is TGCGCCAGCAGCTTGGGGCCTAGCGGGAGGGCCGCGGAGACCCAGTACTTC. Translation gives CASSLGPSGRAAETQYF.

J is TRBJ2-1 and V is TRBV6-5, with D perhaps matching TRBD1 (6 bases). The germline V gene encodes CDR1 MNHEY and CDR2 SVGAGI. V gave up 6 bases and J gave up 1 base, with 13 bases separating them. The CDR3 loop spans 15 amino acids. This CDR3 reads CASRQDRISYNEQFF. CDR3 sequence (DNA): TGTGCCAGCAGGCAAGACAGGATTTCCTACAATGAGCAGTTCTTC.

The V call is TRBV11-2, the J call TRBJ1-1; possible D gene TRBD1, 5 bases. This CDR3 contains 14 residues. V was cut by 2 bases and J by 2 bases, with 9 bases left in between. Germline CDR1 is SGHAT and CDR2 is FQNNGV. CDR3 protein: CASSLNRKNTEAFF. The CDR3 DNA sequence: TGTGCCAGCAGCTTAAACAGGAAAAACACTGAAGCTTTCTTT.